This T cell receptor (beta chain) was retrieved from a study of yellow fever vaccine responses in identical twins. Notes on this clonotype: Its antigen remains unknown.

CDR1 is SGHNT, CDR2 YENEEA, per germline. The germline V and J ends were trimmed by 1 base and 0 bases, with 16 bases remaining between them. The CDR3 sequence is 17 residues long. Findings and caveats of the study: Twins' vaccine T cell responses reportedly seemed partly convergent and partly personalized.

TCRdb processed the RT-PCR reads anew with MiXCR; each CDR3 protein has one entry. This table has 13,000 to 15,000 distinct CDR3 sequences, 65% to 85% appearing once. This specimen consisted of T cells from blood (PBMCs), unsorted or a sorted subset (not recorded which), obtained before or after yellow fever vaccination (not recorded which). V and J are TRBV11-3 and TRBJ2-7, with a weak D call TRBD2 (6 bases). The source of this sequence is a woman between 18 and 29 years old who received the yellow fever vaccine. CDR3 protein: CASSLGGGGTHSYEQYF. The CDR3 nucleotides read TGTGCCAGCAGCTTAGGAGGTGGGGGGACCCACTCCTACGAGCAGTACTTC.